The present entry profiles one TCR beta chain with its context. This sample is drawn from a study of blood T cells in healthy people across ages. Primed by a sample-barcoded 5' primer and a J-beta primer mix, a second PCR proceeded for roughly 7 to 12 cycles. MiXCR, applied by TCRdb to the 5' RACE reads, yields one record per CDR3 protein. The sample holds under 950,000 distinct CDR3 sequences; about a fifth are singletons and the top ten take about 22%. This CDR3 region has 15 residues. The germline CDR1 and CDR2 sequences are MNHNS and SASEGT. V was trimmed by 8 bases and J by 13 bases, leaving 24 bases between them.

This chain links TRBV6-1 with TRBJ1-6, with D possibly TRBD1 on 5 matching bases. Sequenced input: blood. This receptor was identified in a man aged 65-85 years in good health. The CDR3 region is CASEPPGRGLAPLHF. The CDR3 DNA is TGTGCCAGCGAGCCTCCGGGACGGGGCTTGGCCCCCCTCCACTTT.